This T cell receptor beta chain was identified during a study of CD8 T cells in Susac syndrome. Regarding this clonotype: Its antigen is not known.

Study observations and caveats: Regarding the TCR sequencing and HLA analysis, the study admitted that a relatively small number of individuals were involved.

In blood CD8+ and CD4+ T cells, TCR beta underwent sequencing. V was trimmed by 1 base and J by 6 bases, leaving 10 bases between them. This CDR3 comprises 14 residues. RNA, at about 0.45 to 1 ug, was reverse transcribed with random hexamers. MiXCR, applied by TCRdb to the immunoSEQ multiplex PCR reads, yields one record per CDR3 protein. The repertoire consists of 250,000 or so distinct CDR3 sequences, with 93% occurring once and the leading ten covering 0.065% to 0.08%. The rearrangement joins TRBV12-3 or TRBV12-4 to TRBJ2-1; D is undetermined. Sequenced input: CD4+ T cells from PBMCs. The source is a human donor with multiple sclerosis. The CDR3 loop reads CASSLGFASNEQFF. For the CDR3, the DNA is TGTGCCAGCAGTTTAGGGTTTGCAAGCAATGAGCAGTTCTTC.